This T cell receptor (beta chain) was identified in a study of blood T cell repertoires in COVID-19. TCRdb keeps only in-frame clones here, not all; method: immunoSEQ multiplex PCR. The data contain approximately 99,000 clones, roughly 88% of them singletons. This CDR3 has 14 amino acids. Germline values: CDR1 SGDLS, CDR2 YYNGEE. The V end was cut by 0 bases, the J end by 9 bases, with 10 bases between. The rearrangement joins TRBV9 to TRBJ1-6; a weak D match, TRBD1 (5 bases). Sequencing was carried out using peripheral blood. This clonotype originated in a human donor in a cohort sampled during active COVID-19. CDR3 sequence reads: CASSVEGFSSPLHF. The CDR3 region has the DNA TGTGCCAGCAGCGTAGAGGGGTTTTCTTCACCCCTCCACTTT. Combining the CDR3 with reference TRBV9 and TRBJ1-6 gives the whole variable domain DSGVTQTPKHLITATGQRVTLRCSPRSGDLSVYWYQQSLDQGLQFLIQYYNGEERAKGNILERFSAQQFPDLHSELNLSSLELGDSALYFCASSVEGFSSPLHFGNGTRLTVT.